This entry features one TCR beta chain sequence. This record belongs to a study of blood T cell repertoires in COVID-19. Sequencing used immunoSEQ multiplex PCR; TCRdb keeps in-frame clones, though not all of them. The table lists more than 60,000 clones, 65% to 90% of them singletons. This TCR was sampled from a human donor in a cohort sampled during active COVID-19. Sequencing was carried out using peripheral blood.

Here the CDR3 DNA reads TGTGCCAGCAGCTTAGCGGGTACCGGGACATCCCCATACGAGCAGTACTTC. This gives the protein CASSLAGTGTSPYEQYF. V usage is TRBV7-2 and J usage is TRBJ2-7; maybe TRBD1 (6 bases). The CDR3 runs to 17 residues. The germline CDR1 and CDR2 sequences are SGHTA and FQGNSA. The V end was cut by 0 bases, the J end by 4 bases, with 19 bases between.